Listed here is a single TCR beta chain. CDR3 size: 14 residues. V trimming: 5 bases; J trimming: 4 bases; junction bases outside the gene matches: 10. The germline V gene has CDR1 GTSNPN and CDR2 SVGIG (reference sequence). Sequencing was performed with immunoSEQ multiplex PCR; in TCRdb, only in-frame clones are kept and a portion is missing. The data hold around 57,000 clones, with roughly 90% observed a single time. This sample was included in a study of blood T cell repertoires in COVID-19. Overall study context: Italy, Spain and the United States were the sources of the convalescent and acute COVID-19 samples.

The TCR comes from a woman aged 80 or older with COVID-19, enrolled during active disease. The rearrangement joins TRBV30 to TRBJ1-1; 7 nucleotides line up with TRBD1. The sequenced sample was peripheral blood. CDR3 protein: CAWGAGTAPTEAFF. In DNA form, the CDR3 reads TGTGCCTGGGGGGCCGGGACAGCCCCCACTGAAGCTTTCTTT. The whole variable domain, filled in from reference TRBV30 and TRBJ1-1, reads SQTIHQWPATLVQPVGSPLSLECTVEGTSNPNLYWYRQAAGRGLQLLFYSVGIGQISSEVPQNLSASRPQDRQFILSSKKLLLSDSGFYLCAWGAGTAPTEAFFGQGTRLTVV.